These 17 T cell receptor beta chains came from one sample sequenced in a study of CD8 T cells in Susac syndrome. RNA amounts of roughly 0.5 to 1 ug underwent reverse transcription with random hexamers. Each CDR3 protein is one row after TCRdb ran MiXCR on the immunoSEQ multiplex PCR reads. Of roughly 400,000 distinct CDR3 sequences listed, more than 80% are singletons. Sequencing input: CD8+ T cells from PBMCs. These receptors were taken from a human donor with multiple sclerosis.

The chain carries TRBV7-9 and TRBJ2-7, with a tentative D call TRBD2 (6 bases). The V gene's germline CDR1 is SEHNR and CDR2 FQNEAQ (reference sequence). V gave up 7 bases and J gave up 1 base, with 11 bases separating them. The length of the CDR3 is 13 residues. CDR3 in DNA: TGTGCCAGCACCACGGCGGGGTCCTACGAGCAGTACTTC. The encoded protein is CASTTAGSYEQYF.

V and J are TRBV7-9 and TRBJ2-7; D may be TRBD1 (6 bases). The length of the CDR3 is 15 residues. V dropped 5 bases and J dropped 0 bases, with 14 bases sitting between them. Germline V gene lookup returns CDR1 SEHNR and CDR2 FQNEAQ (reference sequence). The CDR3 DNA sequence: TGTGCCAGCAGCCCCCGGGACACGACCTCCTACGAGCAGTACTTC. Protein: CASSPRDTTSYEQYF.

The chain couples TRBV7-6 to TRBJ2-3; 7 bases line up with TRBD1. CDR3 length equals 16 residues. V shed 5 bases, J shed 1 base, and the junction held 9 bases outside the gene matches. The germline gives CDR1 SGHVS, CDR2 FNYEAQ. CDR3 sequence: CASSLNPGQRTDTQYF. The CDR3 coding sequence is TGTGCCAGCAGCCTAAATCCGGGACAGCGCACAGATACGCAGTATTTT.

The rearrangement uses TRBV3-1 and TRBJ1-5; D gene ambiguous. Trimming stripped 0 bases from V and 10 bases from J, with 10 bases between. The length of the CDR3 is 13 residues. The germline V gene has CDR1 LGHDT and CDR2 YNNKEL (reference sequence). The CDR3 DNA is TGTGCCAGCAGCCAAGAGTTAGTACCCCCCCAGCATTTT. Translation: CASSQELVPPQHF.

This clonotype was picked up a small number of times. Here the CDR3 DNA reads TGCGCCAGCAGCCAAGATGGGGGCACCGGGGAGCTGTTTTTT. Protein: CASSQDGGTGELFF. The chain is built from TRBV4-1 and TRBJ2-2; the D call may be TRBD1 or TRBD2 (5 bases each). This CDR3 has 14 residues. Trimming took 0 bases from V and 4 from J, leaving 6 bases between them. Germline CDR1 and CDR2: MGHRA and YSYEKL.

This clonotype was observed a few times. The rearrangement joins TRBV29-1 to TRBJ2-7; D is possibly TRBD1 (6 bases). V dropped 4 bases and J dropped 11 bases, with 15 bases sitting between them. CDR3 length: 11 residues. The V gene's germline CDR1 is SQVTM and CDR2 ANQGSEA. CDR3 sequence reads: CSVAVNTGKYF. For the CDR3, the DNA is TGCAGCGTTGCTGTAAACACAGGGAAGTACTTC.

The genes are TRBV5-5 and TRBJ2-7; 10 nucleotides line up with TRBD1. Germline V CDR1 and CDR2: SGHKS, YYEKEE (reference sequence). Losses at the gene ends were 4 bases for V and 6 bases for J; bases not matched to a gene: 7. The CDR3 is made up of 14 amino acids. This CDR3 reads CASSPTGQGIEQYF. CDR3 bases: TGTGCCAGCAGCCCCACGGGACAGGGGATCGAGCAGTACTTC.

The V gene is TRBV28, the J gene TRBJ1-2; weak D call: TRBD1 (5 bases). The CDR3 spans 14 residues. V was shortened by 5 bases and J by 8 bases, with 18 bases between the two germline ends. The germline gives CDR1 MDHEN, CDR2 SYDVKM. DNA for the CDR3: TGTGCCAGCAGTACCGCCGGGACGGGACTCGGCTACACCTTC. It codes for CASSTAGTGLGYTF.

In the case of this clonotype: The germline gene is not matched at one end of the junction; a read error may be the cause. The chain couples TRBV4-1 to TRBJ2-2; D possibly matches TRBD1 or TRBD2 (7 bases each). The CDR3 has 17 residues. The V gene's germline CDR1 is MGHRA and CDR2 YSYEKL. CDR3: CANSQGGTELGAGELFF. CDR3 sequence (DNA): TGCGCCAACAGCCAGGGGGGGACTGAGCTCGGCGCCGGGGAGCTGTTTTTT.

The CDR3 reads CASSFLGGLAGPDTQYF. CDR3 sequence (DNA): TGTGCCAGCAGTTTTCTCGGAGGACTAGCGGGACCAGATACGCAGTATTTT. This chain connects TRBV28 to TRBJ2-3; 12 positions match TRBD2. Germline V lookup: CDR1 MDHEN, CDR2 SYDVKM. V shed 3 bases and J 4 bases; nucleotides not matched to a gene: 8. This CDR3 region has 17 residues.

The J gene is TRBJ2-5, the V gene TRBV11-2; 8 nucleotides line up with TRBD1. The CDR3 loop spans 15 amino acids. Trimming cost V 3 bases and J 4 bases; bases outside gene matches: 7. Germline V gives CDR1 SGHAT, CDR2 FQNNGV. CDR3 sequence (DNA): TGTGCCAGCAGCTTGGACAGGGTATTTTTAGAGACCCAGTACTTC. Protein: CASSLDRVFLETQYF.

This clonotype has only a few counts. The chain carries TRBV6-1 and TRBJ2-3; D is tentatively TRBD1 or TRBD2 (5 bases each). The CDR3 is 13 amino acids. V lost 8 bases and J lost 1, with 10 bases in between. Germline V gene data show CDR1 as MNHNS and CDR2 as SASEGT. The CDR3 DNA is TGTGCCAGCTCCCGGGGACGCACAGATACGCAGTATTTT. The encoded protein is CASSRGRTDTQYF.

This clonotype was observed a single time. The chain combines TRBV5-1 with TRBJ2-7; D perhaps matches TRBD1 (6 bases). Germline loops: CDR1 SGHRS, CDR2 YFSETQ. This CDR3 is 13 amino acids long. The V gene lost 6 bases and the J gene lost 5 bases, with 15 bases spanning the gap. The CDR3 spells CASNPGDRDEQYF. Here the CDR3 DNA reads TGCGCCAGCAACCCAGGGGATAGAGACGAGCAGTACTTC.

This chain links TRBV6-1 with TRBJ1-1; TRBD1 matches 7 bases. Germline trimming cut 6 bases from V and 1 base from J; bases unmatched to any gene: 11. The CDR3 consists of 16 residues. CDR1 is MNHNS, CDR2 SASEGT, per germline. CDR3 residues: CASSQTGTAQNTEAFF. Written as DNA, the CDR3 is TGTGCCAGCAGCCAAACCGGGACAGCACAGAACACTGAAGCTTTCTTT.

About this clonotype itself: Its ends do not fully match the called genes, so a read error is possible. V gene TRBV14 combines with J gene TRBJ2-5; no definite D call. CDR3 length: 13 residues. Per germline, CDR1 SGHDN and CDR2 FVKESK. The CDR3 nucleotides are TGTACCAGCAGCCGCCTCCACGGAGAGACCCAGTACTTC. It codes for CTSSRLHGETQYF. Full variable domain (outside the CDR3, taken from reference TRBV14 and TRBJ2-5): EAGVTQFPSHSVIEKGQTVTLRCDPISGHDNLYWYRRVMGKEIKFLLHFVKESKQDESGMPNNRFLAERTGGTYSTLKVQPAELEDSGVYFCTSSRLHGETQYFGPGTRLLVL.

CDR3 region: CASSLVGQGDEKLFF. The CDR3 nucleotides are TGTGCCAGCAGCTTAGTGGGACAGGGAGATGAAAAACTGTTTTTT. This sequence joins TRBV7-9 and TRBJ1-4; 9 bases line up with TRBD1. This CDR3 is built from 15 residues. The V gene end was trimmed by 1 base and the J gene end by 6 bases; junction bases not matched to a gene: 3. The germline V gene encodes CDR1 SEHNR and CDR2 FQNEAQ (reference sequence).

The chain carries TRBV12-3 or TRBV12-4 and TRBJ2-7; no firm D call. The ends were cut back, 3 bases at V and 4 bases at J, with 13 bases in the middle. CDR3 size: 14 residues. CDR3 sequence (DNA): TGTGCCAGCAGTTTCAGGTACAGACAATACGAGCAGTACTTC. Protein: CASSFRYRQYEQYF.